This TCR beta chain stems from a study of cytomegalovirus exposure and HLA in healthy donors. Trimming took 4 bases from V and 9 from J, leaving 14 bases between them. The CDR3 contains 13 residues. Overall study results and limits: There were 160 or so TCR beta chains listed as cytomegalovirus-associated. A later analysis linked a missense DCLRE1C variant to TCR beta V- and J-gene trimming.

For this clone: The antigen remains undetermined.

Vbeta (60) and Jbeta (13) primers were used in the PCR. Sequencing was performed with immunoSEQ multiplex PCR; in TCRdb, only in-frame clones are kept and a portion is missing. The sample shows over 75,000 clones, about 79% of them seen only once. The rearrangement uses TRBV5-3 and TRBJ1-5; no clear D. TRBV5-3 is designated an ORF whose function remains uncertain. The source is a female donor in good health and CMV-seronegative. Sequencing input: PBMCs. CDR3 nucleotides: TGTGCCAGAAGCCCCTTTGTTTATCGGCCCCAGCATTTT. This gives the protein CARSPFVYRPQHF.